This is a list of T cell receptor beta chains from one sample in a study of response to subunit inactivated influenza vaccine. TCRdb reanalysed the RT-PCR reads using MiXCR and keeps one entry per CDR3 protein. The table has about 650,000 distinct CDR3 sequences, about 15% seen once. This specimen was PBMCs from blood, taken roughly 12 days after vaccination. The receptors derive from a man aged 50-60 years who received an inactivated influenza vaccine. Both conserved end residues are part of each CDR3. The order of the fields is J gene, clone size, V gene, D gene, CDR3 DNA, CDR3 protein. The D gene is left open where the match is weak. Size is omitted from some rows. Given values are once, few, many or a class for expanded clones.

J: TRBJ2-5; size: .; V: TRBV12-3/TRBV12-4; D: .; DNA: TGTGCCAGCAGTTTAGCAGTGGGACTCTCCGTCCAAGAGACCCAGTACTTC; CDR3: CASSLAVGLSVQETQYF
J: TRBJ2-1; size: .; V: TRBV6-5; D: .; DNA: TGTGCCAGCAGTTACCAGTTGAGGGGGGGGCTTACCAATGAGCAGTTCTTC; CDR3: CASSYQLRGGLTNEQFF
J: TRBJ2-3; size: .; V: TRBV3-1; D: .; DNA: TGTGCCAGCAGCCTGAGGACAGAGAGAACAGATACGCAGTATTTT; CDR3: CASSLRTERTDTQYF
J: TRBJ2-7; size: many; V: TRBV29-1; D: TRBD2; DNA: TGCAGCGTTGTGACTAGCGGGCCCTCGGAGCAGTACTTC; CDR3: CSVVTSGPSEQYF
J: TRBJ2-7; size: .; V: TRBV29-1; D: TRBD2; DNA: TGCAGCGTCGAACTAGCGGGAGATGCGTCCTACGAGCAGTACTTC; CDR3: CSVELAGDASYEQYF
J: TRBJ2-2; size: .; V: TRBV7-9; D: TRBD2; DNA: TGTGCCAGCAGTCCGCGACTAGCGGGGAACACCGGGGAGCTGTTTTTT; CDR3: CASSPRLAGNTGELFF
J: TRBJ2-7; size: .; V: TRBV5-1; D: .; DNA: TGCGCCAGCAGCTTGGGTAGACAGTACGAGCAGTACTTC; CDR3: CASSLGRQYEQYF
J: TRBJ2-1; size: many; V: TRBV7-9; D: .; DNA: TGTGCCAGCAGCCCAACTAGCTTTGAGCAGTTCTTC; CDR3: CASSPTSFEQFF
J: TRBJ1-2; size: few; V: TRBV4-2; D: .; DNA: TGTGCCAGCAGCCAAGAGAAGTCCTACACCTTC; CDR3: CASSQEKSYTF
J: TRBJ2-3; size: .; V: TRBV20-1; D: .; DNA: TGCAGTGCTAGGGGTGGACCACGTACAGATACGCAGTATTTT; CDR3: CSARGGPRTDTQYF
J: TRBJ1-2; size: few; V: TRBV5-5; D: .; DNA: TGTGCCAGCAGTCTGGGACTCTCCGTCGATGGCTACACCTTC; CDR3: CASSLGLSVDGYTF
J: TRBJ1-2; size: few; V: TRBV27; D: .; DNA: TGTGCCAGCAGTTTAGACGGGGCGGAGCCCTACTATGGCTACACCTTC; CDR3: CASSLDGAEPYYGYTF
J: TRBJ2-2; size: few; V: TRBV11-2; D: TRBD1; DNA: TGTGCCAGCAGCATGACAGGGCCGAACACCGGGGAGCTGTTTTTT; CDR3: CASSMTGPNTGELFF
J: TRBJ2-3; size: many; V: TRBV29-1; D: .; DNA: TGCAGCGTGGGGCCGGGGGATACGCAGTATTTT; CDR3: CSVGPGDTQYF
J: TRBJ1-5; size: few; V: TRBV6-1; D: TRBD1; DNA: TGTGCCAGTAGTCGCACGACAGGGAAGTTTGAGCCCCAGCATTTT; CDR3: CASSRTTGKFEPQHF
J: TRBJ2-1; size: .; V: TRBV12-3/TRBV12-4; D: TRBD1; DNA: TGTGCCAGCAGTTTAAACAGGGGCCGTTTCAATGAGCAGTTCTTC; CDR3: CASSLNRGRFNEQFF
J: TRBJ1-1; size: few; V: TRBV6-5; D: .; DNA: TGTGCCAGCAGTTACAAATGGGTTCCCGACACTGAAGCTTTCTTT; CDR3: CASSYKWVPDTEAFF
J: TRBJ2-1; size: .; V: TRBV2; D: TRBD2; DNA: TGTGCCAGCAGTGTCCCCACTTTTAAGCGGGGATCAAGGAATGAGCAGTTCTTC; CDR3: CASSVPTFKRGSRNEQFF
J: TRBJ2-1; size: .; V: TRBV7-9; D: .; DNA: TGTGCCAGCAGCCTTCTGGGGGGGGCTGGAAATGAGCAGTTCTTC; CDR3: CASSLLGGAGNEQFF
J: TRBJ2-2; size: .; V: TRBV7-8; D: .; DNA: TGTGCCAGCAGGACCTTGGGGACTGCGAACACCGGGGAGCTGTTTTTT; CDR3: CASRTLGTANTGELFF
J: TRBJ1-1; size: .; V: TRBV24-1; D: .; DNA: TGTGCCACCAGTGACGAGGGGTGGACTGAAGCTTTCTTT; CDR3: CATSDEGWTEAFF
J: TRBJ1-1; size: .; V: TRBV11-2; D: .; DNA: TGTGCCAGCAGCTTAGCCGGGGCTGATGCTTTCTTT; CDR3: CASSLAGADAFF
J: TRBJ1-5; size: .; V: TRBV20-1; D: .; DNA: TGCAGTGCTAGAGATTTAGGGCGGCTGGGGCCCCAGCATTTT; CDR3: CSARDLGRLGPQHF
J: TRBJ2-1; size: few; V: TRBV7-7; D: .; DNA: TGTGCCAGCAGCTTAGACTCGGACCTTGAGCAGTTCTTC; CDR3: CASSLDSDLEQFF
J: TRBJ2-1; size: .; V: TRBV12-3/TRBV12-4; D: TRBD1; DNA: TGTGCCACTCGGACAGGGGGCGAGCAGTTCTTC; CDR3: CATRTGGEQFF
J: TRBJ2-6; size: .; V: TRBV4-1; D: .; DNA: TGCGCCAGCAGCCCGACCCCTTATGGGGGGGCGCTTACTGGGGCCAACGTCCTGACTTTC; CDR3: CASSPTPYGGALTGANVLTF
J: TRBJ2-7; size: few; V: TRBV18; D: .; DNA: TGTGCCAGCTCACCAGGAGGACAGCTTAAGTACGAGCAGTACTTC; CDR3: CASSPGGQLKYEQYF
J: TRBJ2-5; size: few; V: TRBV7-6; D: .; DNA: TGTGCCAGCAGCTTATGGACAGGGAGGGAAGAGACCCAGTACTTC; CDR3: CASSLWTGREETQYF
J: TRBJ2-7; size: few; V: TRBV11-2; D: .; DNA: TGTGCCAGCAGCTTAGGTTTCGCGGGTAACGAGCAGTACTTC; CDR3: CASSLGFAGNEQYF
J: TRBJ2-3; size: .; V: TRBV5-5; D: TRBD2; DNA: TGTGCCAGCAGCCCCCTGCCTGCTGGCGGGAGGAGGGCAGATACGCAGTATTTT; CDR3: CASSPLPAGGRRADTQYF
J: TRBJ2-7; size: few; V: TRBV6-5; D: TRBD1; DNA: TGTGCCAGCTCGGCGGACAGGGGCGAGCAGTACTTC; CDR3: CASSADRGEQYF
J: TRBJ2-1; size: few; V: TRBV11-2; D: .; DNA: TGTGCCAGCAGCTTAGTTGGCGCGATGGGTTTGGGGAGGACCTACAATGAGCAGTTCTTC; CDR3: CASSLVGAMGLGRTYNEQFF
J: TRBJ2-1; size: .; V: TRBV5-4; D: TRBD1; DNA: TGTGCCAGCAGCTTTGTGGGGTTCGAGGACAGGAGCTCCTACAATGAGCAGTTCTTC; CDR3: CASSFVGFEDRSSYNEQFF
J: TRBJ2-5; size: .; V: TRBV5-1; D: .; DNA: TGCGCCAGCAGCGACGCGGAGACCCAGTACTTC; CDR3: CASSDAETQYF
J: TRBJ2-7; size: many; V: TRBV5-1; D: .; DNA: TGCGCCAGCAGCTTGGAGCGGAACTCCTACGAGCAGTACTTC; CDR3: CASSLERNSYEQYF
J: TRBJ1-2; size: .; V: TRBV29-1; D: .; DNA: TGCAGCGTTGAGCGGGTGCGGGCCACAGGTGGCTACACCTTC; CDR3: CSVERVRATGGYTF
J: TRBJ2-7; size: few; V: TRBV28; D: TRBD1; DNA: TGTGCCAGCATTCCCGGGGGGACAGGGACAATTTACTACGAGCAGTACTTC; CDR3: CASIPGGTGTIYYEQYF
J: TRBJ2-1; size: many; V: TRBV11-2; D: .; DNA: TGTGCCAGCAGCTTAGTCTCAGGGTACGAGCAGTTCTTC; CDR3: CASSLVSGYEQFF
J: TRBJ2-5; size: many; V: TRBV7-6; D: .; DNA: TGTGCCAGCAGCTTAGAAGTCCCCCAACAAGAGACCCAGTACTTC; CDR3: CASSLEVPQQETQYF
J: TRBJ2-1; size: .; V: TRBV24-1; D: .; DNA: TGTGCCACCAGTGATTCGGGACAAGTTAGACACTACAATGAGCAGTTCTTC; CDR3: CATSDSGQVRHYNEQFF
J: TRBJ1-1; size: few; V: TRBV27; D: .; DNA: TGTGCCAGCCGAGAGGCAGGGCCGAACACTGAAGCTTTCTTT; CDR3: CASREAGPNTEAFF
J: TRBJ2-5; size: few; V: TRBV24-1; D: TRBD2; DNA: TGTGCCACCAGTGCGCCAGGGCTAGCGGAAGAGACCCAGTACTTC; CDR3: CATSAPGLAEETQYF
J: TRBJ2-1; size: few; V: TRBV6-6; D: .; DNA: TGTGCCAGCAGGGAGAATGAGCAGTTCTTC; CDR3: CASRENEQFF